A single sample gave rise to the 27 T cell receptor beta chains below, sequenced in a study of T cells in tuberculosis. Sequencing used immunoSEQ multiplex PCR; TCRdb keeps in-frame clones, though not all of them. The sample consists of some 49,000 clones, 90% to 95% of them appearing once. The time point is: new active TB diagnosis, blood taken before or within 7 days of starting treatment. Material: PBMCs, obtained at tuberculosis diagnosis. The receptors come from an adult with tuberculosis.

This rearrangement joins TRBV28 to TRBJ2-2, with a weak D call TRBD1 (5 bases). The ends were cut back, 6 bases at V and 5 bases at J, with 25 bases in the middle. Looked up from germline, CDR1 is MDHEN and CDR2 is SYDVKM. CDR3 length: 18 amino acids. This CDR3 is CASRGRVRQRLRTGELFF. The CDR3 DNA sequence: TGTGCCAGCAGGGGTAGGGTCCGACAGAGGCTTCGAACCGGGGAGCTGTTTTTT.

The chain links TRBV30 to TRBJ2-1; maybe TRBD2 (5 bases). The germline CDR1 and CDR2 sequences are GTSNPN and SVGIG (reference sequence). Trimming took off 0 bases at V and 8 bases at J, with 17 bases between the two ends. This CDR3 is 15 amino acids long. For the CDR3, the DNA is TGTGCCTGGAGTGTACCTAGCCAATCATCCCATGAGCAGTTCTTC. It is translated as CAWSVPSQSSHEQFF.

The rearrangement joins TRBV30 to TRBJ2-5; 11 bases line up with TRBD2. Germline V gives CDR1 GTSNPN, CDR2 SVGIG (reference sequence). V gave up 0 bases and J gave up 5 bases; unmatched junction bases: 14. The CDR3 consists of 18 residues. CDR3 protein: CAWSVPSGGPDSRETQYF. Written as DNA, the CDR3 is TGTGCCTGGAGTGTGCCTAGCGGGGGGCCAGACTCCCGGGAGACCCAGTACTTC.

The genes are TRBV7-2 and TRBJ1-1; TRBD1 might be the D (5 bases). The V gene's germline CDR1 is SGHTA and CDR2 FQGNSA. V shed 1 base and J shed 8 bases, with 11 bases lying between them. CDR3 length equals 13 residues. Here the CDR3 reads CASSLGSAGEAFF. The CDR3 DNA is TGTGCCAGCAGCTTAGGTAGTGCAGGGGAAGCTTTCTTT.

CDR3 in DNA: TGTGCCAGCAGTTCGGGACAGGGGAACACCGGGGAGCTGTTTTTT. Protein sequence: CASSSGQGNTGELFF. The chain is built from TRBV7-3 and TRBJ2-2, with TRBD1 matching over 9 bases. From germline, CDR1 is SGHTA and CDR2 FQGTGA. The CDR3 loop spans 15 amino acids. With V trimmed by 6 bases and J by 1 base, 3 bases remained unmatched. The whole variable domain, remainder taken from reference TRBV7-3 and TRBJ2-2, is GAGVSQTPSNKVTEKGKYVELRCDPISGHTALYWYRQSLGQGPEFLIYFQGTGAADDSGLPNDRFFAVRPEGSVSTLKIQRTERGDSAVYLCASSSGQGNTGELFFGEGSRLTVL.

Only one count was recorded for this clone. The V gene is TRBV2, the J gene TRBJ1-1, with D unresolved. CDR3 length equals 13 residues. Trimming removed 6 bases at V and 3 bases at J, with 11 bases between. CDR1 and CDR2 (germline): SNHLY, FYNNEI. Here the CDR3 reads CASSLEEDTEAFF. Written as DNA, the CDR3 is TGTGCCAGCAGCCTCGAGGAGGACACTGAAGCTTTCTTT.

J is TRBJ2-7 and V is TRBV30; 8 bases are shared with TRBD1. The CDR3 length is 14 residues. The germline V gene has CDR1 GTSNPN and CDR2 SVGIG (reference sequence). V gave up 4 bases and J gave up 5 bases; unmatched junction bases: 10. The CDR3 sequence is CAWKGWTGLDEQYF. The DNA of the CDR3 is TGTGCCTGGAAGGGCTGGACAGGGTTAGACGAGCAGTACTTC.

The chain links TRBV9 to TRBJ1-1; D gene unclear. The CDR3 consists of 14 residues. The germline CDR1 and CDR2 sequences are SGDLS and YYNGEE. V was shortened by 2 bases and J by 0 bases, with 8 bases between the two germline ends. CDR3 amino acids: CASSVDTLNTEAFF. In DNA form, the CDR3 reads TGTGCCAGCAGCGTCGACACCTTGAACACTGAAGCTTTCTTT.

V usage is TRBV25-1 and J usage is TRBJ1-1; 8 nucleotides line up with TRBD1. J gave up 10 bases and V 5 bases, and 3 bases lay outside the gene matches. This CDR3 is built from 11 residues. Germline values: CDR1 MGHDK, CDR2 SYGVNS. The CDR3 coding sequence is TGTGCCAGCAGTCCCGGACAGGGAGCTTTCTTT. Its translation: CASSPGQGAFF.

J is TRBJ1-2 and V is TRBV4-3; 7 bases match TRBD1. The germline CDR1 and CDR2 sequences are LGHNA and YSLEER. V gave up 4 bases and J gave up 4 bases; unmatched junction bases: 12. The CDR3 contains 16 residues. The CDR3 loop reads CASSPDPGQSFYGYTF. The CDR3 DNA reads as TGCGCCAGCAGCCCAGACCCGGGACAGTCTTTCTATGGCTACACCTTC.

V and J are TRBV9 and TRBJ2-1, with 7 bases lining up with TRBD2. V shed 4 bases and J 3 bases; nucleotides not matched to a gene: 7. The CDR3 spans 15 residues. The germline V gene encodes CDR1 SGDLS and CDR2 YYNGEE. The CDR3 region is CASSSLGGSYNEQFF. In DNA form, the CDR3 reads TGTGCCAGCAGCTCACTGGGCGGGAGCTACAATGAGCAGTTCTTC.

This chain uses TRBV30 with TRBJ2-7, with TRBD2 matching 8 bases. This CDR3 comprises 12 residues. V lost 3 bases to trimming and J lost 9 bases; unmatched junction nucleotides: 7. The germline V gene encodes CDR1 GTSNPN and CDR2 SVGIG (reference sequence). CDR3 sequence reads: CAWSPGGPGQYF. The DNA of the CDR3 is TGTGCCTGGAGCCCGGGAGGGCCCGGGCAGTACTTC.

This chain connects TRBV4-1 to TRBJ2-1; 7 nucleotides match TRBD2. CDR3 length: 14 amino acids. The germline CDR1 and CDR2 sequences are MGHRA and YSYEKL. The V segment lost 3 bases and the J segment 6 bases; nucleotides outside the gene matches: 5. In nucleotides, the CDR3 is TGCGCCAGCAGCCATCCGGGAGGATTCAATGAGCAGTTCTTC. As protein: CASSHPGGFNEQFF.

This chain uses TRBV4-2 with TRBJ2-3, with D perhaps TRBD2 (5 bases). Germline lookup yields CDR1 LGHNA and CDR2 YNFKEQ. The CDR3 covers 16 residues. Trimming took 1 base from V and 2 from J, leaving 13 bases between them. The CDR3 here is CASSQGEEVSTDTQYF. Here the CDR3 DNA reads TGTGCCAGCAGCCAAGGCGAGGAGGTATCCACAGATACGCAGTATTTT.

For the CDR3, the DNA is TGTGCCAGCAGTTTCATCCGGACAGACCCCACCAATGAGCAGTTCTTC. Its protein product is CASSFIRTDPTNEQFF. The chain combines TRBV27 with TRBJ2-1, with a weak D call TRBD1 (6 bases). V lost 3 bases and J lost 6, with 18 bases in between. This CDR3 is built from 16 residues. From germline, CDR1 is MNHEY and CDR2 SMNVEV (reference sequence).

This clone was recorded once. The rearrangement joins TRBV27 to TRBJ2-3; D perhaps matches TRBD2 (6 bases). Germline lookup yields CDR1 MNHEY and CDR2 SMNVEV (reference sequence). The CDR3 loop spans 17 amino acids. V shed 3 bases and J shed 4 bases, with 20 bases lying between them. The CDR3 DNA sequence: TGTGCCAGCAGTTTTATTCGAGGGGCTAGCGCCGCAGATACGCAGTATTTT. Translation gives CASSFIRGASAADTQYF.

This chain joins TRBV7-2 and TRBJ2-1, with a tentative D call TRBD2 (5 bases). With 0 bases removed from V and 4 bases from J, the gap between germline ends came to 16 bases. Germline V gene lookup returns CDR1 SGHTA and CDR2 FQGNSA. The CDR3 covers 17 residues. The CDR3 region is CASSLAGLGGRYNEQFF. The CDR3 nucleotides are TGTGCCAGCAGCTTAGCGGGCCTAGGCGGGCGGTACAATGAGCAGTTCTTC. Based on the CDR3 plus reference TRBV7-2 and TRBJ2-1, the full variable domain is GAGVSQSPSNKVTEKGKDVELRCDPISGHTALYWYRQSLGQGLEFLIYFQGNSAPDKSGLPSDRFSAERTGGSVSTLTIQRTQQEDSAVYLCASSLAGLGGRYNEQFFGPGTRLTVL.

This chain uses TRBV4-1 with TRBJ1-5; TRBD1 aligns across 7 bases. V lost 0 bases, J lost 5 bases, and 7 bases stayed unmatched. The CDR3 sequence is 16 residues long. CDR1 MGHRA and CDR2 YSYEKL come from the germline V gene. CDR3 residues: CASSQEGQAFYQPQHF. The CDR3 DNA reads TGCGCCAGCAGCCAAGAAGGACAGGCCTTCTATCAGCCCCAGCATTTT.

DNA for the CDR3: TGTGCCAGCAGTGCCCAGGGCATGAACACTGAAGCTTTCTTT. Its translation: CASSAQGMNTEAFF. V usage is TRBV6-1 and J usage is TRBJ1-1, with D possibly TRBD1 on 5 matching bases. V was clipped by 4 bases and J by 0 bases, with 9 bases between them. Germline V gene data show CDR1 as MNHNS and CDR2 as SASEGT. The CDR3 has 14 residues.

The CDR3 bases are TGTGCCAGTAGTCTGCCGGGACAGCTCAAAGAGATCTATGGCTACACCTTC. Translation: CASSLPGQLKEIYGYTF. The chain uses TRBV19 and TRBJ1-2; TRBD1 matches at 7 bases. The CDR3 extends over 17 amino acids. Germline assignment: CDR1 LNHDA and CDR2 SQIVND (reference sequence). V lost 5 bases to trimming and J lost 4 bases; unmatched junction nucleotides: 16.

The genes are TRBV5-4 and TRBJ2-1; 7 nucleotides line up with TRBD2. The junction had 10 bases not matched to a gene; V was cut back by 0 bases and J by 7 bases. In germline, CDR1 is SGHNT, CDR2 YYREEE (reference sequence). The CDR3 contains 16 residues. Here the CDR3 reads CASSLDWGGGGNEQFF. Written as DNA, the CDR3 is TGTGCCAGCAGCTTGGACTGGGGGGGAGGAGGAAATGAGCAGTTCTTC.

CDR3 coding DNA: TGTGCCAGCAGTGCCCACCCATGGACAGAAGAAGGCTACACCTTC. Translation: CASSAHPWTEEGYTF. The chain carries TRBV6-1 and TRBJ1-2; tentatively, D is TRBD1 (6 bases). The germline CDR1 and CDR2 sequences are MNHNS and SASEGT. V was clipped by 4 bases and J by 8 bases, with 20 bases between them. CDR3 length: 15 residues.

The chain combines TRBV7-9 with TRBJ2-1; 7 bases align to TRBD2. Germline CDR1 reads SEHNR; CDR2 reads FQNEAQ (reference sequence). The CDR3 totals 15 residues. The ends lost 3 bases at V and 7 bases at J; junction bases unmatched: 9. As DNA, the CDR3 is TGTGCCAGCAGCTTCGGCCCCGGACTAGGGAATGAGCAGTTCTTC. Protein product: CASSFGPGLGNEQFF.

The CDR3 DNA is TGTGCCAGCAGCTTGCTTCCAGCGGCAGCAGATACGCAGTATTTT. Protein: CASSLLPAAADTQYF. V is TRBV5-6 and J is TRBJ2-3; possible D gene TRBD2, 5 bases. The ends were cut back, 1 base at V and 4 bases at J, with 13 bases in the middle. The CDR3 sequence is 15 residues long. Germline V gives CDR1 SGHDT, CDR2 YYEEEE.

The chain couples TRBV7-2 to TRBJ2-3; D unclear. The CDR3 runs 16 residues. The ends were cut back, 4 bases at V and 0 bases at J, with 14 bases in the middle. The germline V gene has CDR1 SGHTA and CDR2 FQGNSA. The CDR3 protein is CASSSSRLPSTDTQYF. The CDR3 DNA follows: TGTGCCAGCAGCTCAAGCCGGTTACCGAGCACAGATACGCAGTATTTT.

The gene calls are TRBV7-2 and TRBJ1-5; TRBD1 is a possible D gene (5 bases). Deletions cut 5 bases from V and 7 bases from J, with 12 bases between. The CDR3 sequence is 13 residues long. Germline CDR1 SGHTA, CDR2 FQGNSA. The CDR3 sequence: CASSQEQGQPQHF. The CDR3 coding sequence is TGTGCCAGCAGCCAAGAGCAGGGACAGCCCCAGCATTTT.

V is TRBV19 and J is TRBJ2-1, with 12 positions matching TRBD2. The CDR3 is made up of 15 amino acids. Germline V lookup: CDR1 LNHDA, CDR2 SQIVND (reference sequence). V was pared by 5 bases and J by 8 bases, with 7 bases of the junction left unmatched. For the CDR3, the DNA is TGTGCCAGTAGTCCAGGGACTAGCGGGCACGATGAGCAGTTCTTC. Its protein is CASSPGTSGHDEQFF.